The next 32 T cell receptor beta chains were all read from a single sample in a study of OX40 agonist ivuxolimab in advanced cancers. Profiling relied on immunoSEQ multiplex PCR, and the TCRdb table lists in-frame clones only, not all of them. The sample holds about 35,000 clones, less than 90% seen once. This specimen consisted of CD4+ or CD8+ T cells sorted from blood, obtained in a trial of the OX40 agonist ivuxolimab. The receptors originated from an adult with an advanced solid tumor such as melanoma, head and neck, liver or kidney cancer.

The V and J genes are TRBV15 and TRBJ1-1; D is unclear. The CDR3 loop spans 15 amino acids. Trimming cost V 3 bases and J 0 bases, with 11 bases left between them. The germline gives CDR1 LNHNV, CDR2 YYDKDF (reference sequence). DNA of the CDR3: TGTGCCACCAGCAGCCTACAGACAATGAACACTGAAGCTTTCTTT. Encoded protein: CATSSLQTMNTEAFF. The full variable domain, completed using reference TRBV15 and TRBJ1-1, is DAMVIQNPRYQVTQFGKPVTLSCSQTLNHNVMYWYQQKSSQAPKLLFHYYDKDFNNEADTPDNFQSRRPNTSFCFLDIRSPGLGDTAMYLCATSSLQTMNTEAFFGQGTRLTVV.

The rearrangement links TRBV4-1 to TRBJ2-7, with TRBD2 matching 7 bases. Germline values: CDR1 MGHRA, CDR2 YSYEKL. With V trimmed by 0 bases and J by 4 bases, 6 bases remained unmatched. The CDR3 has 15 residues. In DNA form, the CDR3 reads TGCGCCAGCAGCCAAGATCCAGGGAGGGTTTACGAGCAGTACTTC. Translating it yields CASSQDPGRVYEQYF.

The CDR3 bases are TGTGCCAGCAGCGCCAGGGAGGATAATTCACCCCTCCACTTT. This translates into CASSAREDNSPLHF. This chain links TRBV6-1 with TRBJ1-6; a weak D match, TRBD1 (5 bases). The V and J ends lost 6 bases and 5 bases respectively, with 11 bases between them. The CDR3 has 14 amino acids. The germline V gene has CDR1 MNHNS and CDR2 SASEGT.

The chain recombines TRBV6-1 with TRBJ1-1, with TRBD1 matching 7 bases. The trim removed 4 bases at V and 1 base at J, leaving 12 bases unmatched. CDR1 and CDR2 from the germline V gene are MNHNS and SASEGT. This CDR3 contains 17 residues. DNA of the CDR3: TGTGCCAGCAGTGGGGGGACAGCCGCGTCGGGGAACACTGAAGCTTTCTTT. Translation: CASSGGTAASGNTEAFF.

The chain recombines TRBV6-6 with TRBJ1-5; TRBD1 might be the D (5 bases). Germline V gene data show CDR1 as MNHNY and CDR2 as SVGAGI (reference sequence). The CDR3 runs 15 residues. The V and J ends lost 7 bases and 5 bases respectively, with 18 bases between them. The CDR3 protein is CASTPRQGTDQPQHF. CDR3 coding DNA: TGTGCCAGCACCCCTAGGCAGGGAACGGATCAGCCCCAGCATTTT.

The chain combines TRBV7-3 with TRBJ2-6; 11 nucleotides line up with TRBD1. This CDR3 region has 18 residues. From germline, CDR1 is SGHTA and CDR2 FQGTGA. V was clipped by 5 bases and J by 3 bases; unmatched bases: 9. The chain's CDR3 is CASSRRTGGASGANVLTF. The CDR3 DNA follows: TGTGCCAGCAGCCGTCGGACAGGGGGCGCAAGTGGGGCCAACGTCCTGACTTTC.

CDR3 DNA: TGTGCCAGCAGTTTAACGACTAACTACGAGCAGTACTTC. This codes for CASSLTTNYEQYF. This rearrangement joins TRBV28 to TRBJ2-7; D is possibly TRBD2 (5 bases). Trimming removed 2 bases at V and 3 bases at J, with 8 bases between. This CDR3 region has 13 residues. CDR1 MDHEN and CDR2 SYDVKM come from the germline V gene.

This clone was detected once. V and J are TRBV7-2 and TRBJ2-2; D ambiguous. CDR1 and CDR2 (germline): SGHTA, FQGNSA. The V gene lost 5 bases and the J gene lost 5 bases, with 12 bases spanning the gap. The CDR3 spans 14 residues. The CDR3 nucleotides are TGTGCCAGCAGCCGCACCCCCGGTACCGGGGAGCTGTTTTTT. Its translation: CASSRTPGTGELFF.

The chain uses TRBV18 and TRBJ1-2; D gene uncertain. The germline gives CDR1 KGHSH, CDR2 LQKENI. Between the trimmed V and J ends, which lost 6 bases and 3 bases, there was a span of 17 bases. The CDR3 has 15 residues. CDR3 region: CASSPNPARDYGYTF. The CDR3 DNA reads as TGTGCCAGCTCCCCAAATCCGGCGAGGGACTATGGCTACACCTTC.

V is TRBV7-2 and J is TRBJ1-5; 8 bases map to TRBD1. Germline-derived CDR1 and CDR2 are SGHTA and FQGNSA. This CDR3 has 15 amino acids. J lost 6 bases, V lost 3 bases, and 7 bases had no gene match. The chain's CDR3 is CASSFSTGGAQPQHF. CDR3 DNA: TGTGCCAGCAGCTTTTCTACAGGGGGAGCTCAGCCCCAGCATTTT.

This sequence joins TRBV5-5 and TRBJ1-2; a possible D gene is TRBD1 (6 bases). Germline CDR1 SGHKS, CDR2 YYEKEE (reference sequence). The CDR3 runs 15 residues. V lost 2 bases, J lost 0 bases, and 11 bases lay in between. The CDR3 DNA sequence: TGTGCCAGCAGCTTATTGGGACAAGCTAACTATGGCTACACCTTC. It codes for CASSLLGQANYGYTF.

V gene TRBV7-6 combines with J gene TRBJ2-7; perhaps TRBD2 as D (5 bases). With 5 bases removed from V and 3 bases from J, the gap between germline ends came to 11 bases. CDR3 length: 13 residues. Germline V gene lookup returns CDR1 SGHVS and CDR2 FNYEAQ. The CDR3 region is CASSRTRDYEQYF. CDR3 DNA: TGTGCCAGCAGCCGAACTAGGGACTACGAGCAGTACTTC. The complete variable domain, with remaining parts taken from reference TRBV7-6 and TRBJ2-7, reads GAGVSQSPRYKVTKRGQDVALRCDPISGHVSLYWYRQALGQGPEFLTYFNYEAQQDKSGLPNDRFSAERPEGSISTLTIQRTEQRDSAMYRCASSRTRDYEQYFGPGTRLTVT.

The gene calls are TRBV5-4 and TRBJ2-7; D gene unclear. Trimming pared 0 bases from V and 0 bases from J, leaving 7 bases between. The CDR3 is 14 residues long. CDR1 is SGHNT, CDR2 YYREEE, per germline (reference sequence). The CDR3: CASSLGSSSYEQYF. The CDR3 DNA reads TGTGCCAGCAGCTTGGGCTCCTCCTCCTACGAGCAGTACTTC.

The chain uses TRBV5-6 and TRBJ2-4, with 8 bases fitting TRBD2. V gave up 1 base and J gave up 2 bases; unmatched junction bases: 5. The CDR3 loop spans 16 amino acids. Germline V CDR1 and CDR2: SGHDT, YYEEEE. In nucleotides, the CDR3 is TGTGCCAGCAGCTTGCGGCTAGCGGGTACCAAAAACATTCAGTACTTC. Protein product: CASSLRLAGTKNIQYF.

The V and J genes are TRBV5-6 and TRBJ2-3; either TRBD1 or TRBD2 may supply D (6 bases each). Germline lookup yields CDR1 SGHDT and CDR2 YYEEEE. The CDR3 consists of 16 residues. V lost 0 bases and J lost 0, with 11 bases in between. The chain's CDR3 is CASSLGGAASTDTQYF. CDR3 coding DNA: TGTGCCAGCAGCTTGGGGGGGGCGGCTAGCACAGATACGCAGTATTTT.

This chain uses TRBV10-3 with TRBJ2-7, with D perhaps matching TRBD1 (5 bases). CDR1 ENHRY and CDR2 SYGVKD come from the germline V gene. This CDR3 is built from 11 residues. The V end was cut by 3 bases, the J end by 6 bases, with 6 bases between. DNA for the CDR3: TGTGCCATCAGTGACAGGGCCGAGCAGTACTTC. Protein: CAISDRAEQYF.

J is TRBJ1-2 and V is TRBV6-5, with a possible D match to TRBD1 (5 bases). The CDR3 has 14 amino acids. V was trimmed by 6 bases and J by 4 bases, leaving 15 bases between them. Germline V lookup: CDR1 MNHEY, CDR2 SVGAGI. The CDR3 coding sequence is TGTGCCAGCAGCACTACCTTAGGGGCCTATGGCTACACCTTC. Amino acid sequence: CASSTTLGAYGYTF.

The gene calls are TRBV15 and TRBJ2-2, with D possibly being TRBD1 or TRBD2 (6 bases each). Trimming removed 4 bases at V and 6 bases at J, with 12 bases between. CDR3 size: 14 residues. From germline, CDR1 is LNHNV and CDR2 YYDKDF (reference sequence). The DNA for the CDR3 is TGTGCCACCAGCACGGGGGCTGACGCCGGGGAGCTGTTTTTT. Amino acids: CATSTGADAGELFF.

The rearrangement joins TRBV18 to TRBJ2-1; no definite D call. Trimming removed 3 bases from V and 10 bases from J, with 10 bases in between. Germline CDR1 KGHSH, CDR2 LQKENI. The CDR3 is made up of 12 amino acids. CDR3 bases: TGTGCCAGCTCACCGCGAGCTGGCGAGCAGTTCTTC. This gives the protein CASSPRAGEQFF.

This rearrangement joins TRBV11-3 to TRBJ2-3; possibly TRBD1 or TRBD2 for D (5 bases each). Germline values: CDR1 SGHNT, CDR2 YENEEA. The CDR3 extends over 15 amino acids. V lost 5 bases and J 0 bases, leaving 12 bases between the germline ends. The CDR3 DNA reads as TGTGCCAGCAGCCCAGGGACGGGCAGCACAGATACGCAGTATTTT. The encoded protein is CASSPGTGSTDTQYF. The whole variable domain, remainder taken from reference TRBV11-3 and TRBJ2-3, is EAGVVQSPRYKIIEKKQPVAFWCNPISGHNTLYWYLQNLGQGPELLIRYENEEAVDDSQLPKDRFSAERLKGVDSTLKIQPAELGDSAVYLCASSPGTGSTDTQYFGPGTRLTVL.

The chain combines TRBV5-4 with TRBJ1-6; D is unclear. CDR1 is SGHNT, CDR2 YYREEE, per germline (reference sequence). V lost 0 bases and J lost 8, with 12 bases in between. This CDR3 is 15 amino acids long. The CDR3 loop reads CASSLETLEYSPLHF. Here the CDR3 DNA reads TGTGCCAGCAGCTTGGAAACCCTGGAATATTCACCCCTCCACTTT.

The chain recombines TRBV9 with TRBJ2-3; 8 bases fit TRBD2. V lost 0 bases and J lost 1; bases outside the gene matches: 7. The CDR3 is 17 amino acids. Germline-derived CDR1 and CDR2 are SGDLS and YYNGEE. CDR3 in amino acids: CASSVVDSGARTDTQYF. For the CDR3, the DNA is TGTGCCAGCAGCGTAGTGGATAGCGGGGCCCGCACAGATACGCAGTATTTT.

V and J are TRBV6-5 and TRBJ2-2; 8 positions match TRBD2. Losses at the gene ends were 6 bases for V and 0 bases for J; bases not matched to a gene: 3. Germline V gene sequence: CDR1 MNHEY, CDR2 SVGAGI. The CDR3 extends over 15 amino acids. The CDR3 bases are TGTGCCAGCAGCCAGGGACTAGCGAACACCGGGGAGCTGTTTTTT. Protein product: CASSQGLANTGELFF.

The rearrangement links TRBV18 to TRBJ1-1; 8 bases are shared with TRBD1. V shed 3 bases, J shed 1 base, and the junction held 7 bases outside the gene matches. CDR3 size: 16 residues. Germline values: CDR1 KGHSH, CDR2 LQKENI. The CDR3 DNA reads TGTGCCAGCTCACCCGCATCCGGGACAGGGAACACTGAAGCTTTCTTT. This gives the protein CASSPASGTGNTEAFF.

The rearrangement joins TRBV11-2 to TRBJ1-1, with D perhaps TRBD1 (6 bases). Trimming took off 1 base at V and 5 bases at J, with 20 bases between the two ends. The CDR3 has 17 amino acids. Germline V gives CDR1 SGHAT, CDR2 FQNNGV. CDR3 loop: CASSLGLGGRLGTEAFF. In DNA form, the CDR3 reads TGTGCCAGCAGCTTAGGTTTGGGGGGCAGACTGGGGACTGAAGCTTTCTTT. Combining the CDR3 with reference TRBV11-2 and TRBJ1-1 gives the whole variable domain EAGVAQSPRYKIIEKRQSVAFWCNPISGHATLYWYQQILGQGPKLLIQFQNNGVVDDSQLPKDRFSAERLKGVDSTLKIQPAKLEDSAVYLCASSLGLGGRLGTEAFFGQGTRLTVV.

The V call is TRBV29-1, the J call TRBJ1-2, with D maybe TRBD1 (6 bases). This CDR3 is 14 amino acids long. Trimming removed 5 bases at V and 5 bases at J, with 18 bases between. Germline V gene lookup returns CDR1 SQVTM and CDR2 ANQGSEA. The chain's CDR3 is CSVPRGGRGYGYTF. The CDR3 DNA follows: TGCAGCGTTCCCCGTGGGGGGCGAGGTTATGGCTACACCTTC.

The V call is TRBV6-1, the J call TRBJ1-5, with 7 bases matching TRBD1. V was clipped by 2 bases and J by 0 bases; unmatched bases: 10. There are 18 residues in the CDR3. CDR1 MNHNS and CDR2 SASEGT come from the germline V gene. CDR3 region: CASSEWGRGQGSNQPQHF. DNA of the CDR3: TGTGCCAGCAGTGAATGGGGGAGGGGGCAGGGTAGCAATCAGCCCCAGCATTTT.

The V and J genes are TRBV11-2 and TRBJ1-3, with D perhaps TRBD1 (5 bases). The CDR3 length is 16 residues. The germline V gene encodes CDR1 SGHAT and CDR2 FQNNGV. Deletions cut 5 bases from V and 0 bases from J, with 14 bases between. The CDR3 region has the DNA TGTGCCAGCAGCCGAGTTAGGGGAGCCTCTGGAAACACCATATATTTT. Protein product: CASSRVRGASGNTIYF.

This clone was picked up a small number of times. An end of the junction does not agree with germline; a read error may underlie this. The chain carries TRBV28 and TRBJ1-2, with D uncertain. This CDR3 is 11 amino acids long. CDR1 and CDR2 (germline): MDHEN, SYDVKM. CDR3 region: CASSLEGSPSF. CDR3 bases: TGTGCCAGCAGTTTAGAAGGGTCCCCTTCCTTC.

The DNA for the CDR3 is TGTGCCAGTAGTATAAAGAAGAGAGAAAAACTGTTTTTT. Translated, it gives CASSIKKREKLFF. The chain uses TRBV19 and TRBJ1-4; no clear D gene. V was trimmed by 2 bases and J by 8 bases, leaving 9 bases between them. The germline V gene encodes CDR1 LNHDA and CDR2 SQIVND (reference sequence). This CDR3 region has 13 residues.

The rearrangement uses TRBV2 and TRBJ2-1, with D unclear. CDR3 length: 14 amino acids. V lost 7 bases and J lost 0, with 10 bases in between. CDR1 and CDR2 from the germline V gene are SNHLY and FYNNEI. The CDR3 nucleotides are TGTGCCAGCACCTTTAGAGCCTCCTACAATGAGCAGTTCTTC. Translating it yields CASTFRASYNEQFF. Looking up the rest from reference TRBV2 and TRBJ2-1 gives the full variable domain: EPEVTQTPSHQVTQMGQEVILRCVPISNHLYFYWYRQILGQKVEFLVSFYNNEISEKSEIFDDQFSVERPDGSNFTLKIRSTKLEDSAMYFCASTFRASYNEQFFGPGTRLTVL.

This clone was counted only a few times. V and J are TRBV6-6 and TRBJ1-2; no definite D call. The CDR3 totals 11 residues. Germline V gene sequence: CDR1 MNHNY, CDR2 SVGAGI (reference sequence). V was shortened by 0 bases and J by 4 bases, with 0 bases between the two germline ends. The CDR3 sequence is CASSYSYGYTF. The CDR3 DNA sequence: TGTGCCAGCAGTTACTCCTATGGCTACACCTTC.